This T cell receptor (beta chain) was captured in a study of blood T cell repertoires in COVID-19. Study-wide context: COVID-19 samples collected from the United States, Italy and Spain covered acute and convalescent phases. T cells, B-cell-depleted T cells, or PBMCs supplied cDNA or gDNA.

The protocol was immunoSEQ multiplex PCR, while the TCRdb copy is restricted to in-frame clones and leaves out a portion. The sample includes roughly 190,000 clones, 65% to 85% seen only once; the top ten take approximately 3%. CDR3 length: 16 amino acids. V shed 4 bases and J 0 bases; nucleotides not matched to a gene: 7. This clonotype originated in a woman in her 30s who had been exposed to COVID-19. Source material: PBMCs or T cells enriched from blood (not recorded which). The chain couples TRBV23-1 to TRBJ2-7, with 9 bases that match TRBD1. TRBV23-1 is given ORF status, its function remaining uncertain. For the CDR3, the DNA is TGCGCCAGCAGTCCCCCAGGGGACAGGGACTCCTACGAGCAGTACTTC. This codes for CASSPPGDRDSYEQYF.